A single sample gave rise to the 26 T cell receptor beta chains below, sequenced in a study of human T cells and chemical hapten exposure. Sample time point: pre-sensitization, week 0. Treatment defined: therapeutic diphenylcyclopropenone sensitization with weekly scalp DPC. A single record per CDR3 protein comes from TCRdb applying MiXCR to the RACE reads. The sample records roughly 250,000 distinct CDR3 sequences, approximately 8.6% being singletons. The specimen was whole blood, collected in connection with sensitization to the hapten diphenylcyclopropenone (DPC). The receptor set was obtained from a woman aged 40 to 50 with alopecia areata. Some clones in this sample may be carry-over from other donors' samples.

This clonotype was seen a handful of times. The V gene is TRBV29-1, the J gene TRBJ2-7; 15 bases fit TRBD2. V gave up 7 bases and J gave up 6 bases; unmatched junction bases: 1. The germline V gene has CDR1 SQVTM and CDR2 ANQGSEA. CDR3 size: 12 residues. As DNA, the CDR3 is TGCAGCGGGGGACTAGCGGGAGGCGAGCAGTACTTC. Translation: CSGGLAGGEQYF.

This clonotype was observed a handful of times. The chain has TRBV3-1 and TRBJ2-3; TRBD2 might be the D (5 bases). Germline V gives CDR1 LGHDT, CDR2 YNNKEL (reference sequence). The CDR3 extends over 15 amino acids. Trimming pared 2 bases from V and 0 bases from J, leaving 9 bases between. CDR3 DNA: TGTGCCAGCAGCCAAACAGTAGCGAGCACAGATACGCAGTATTTT. Translating it yields CASSQTVASTDTQYF.

This clonotype was recorded a few times. This chain joins TRBV11-2 and TRBJ1-4; possibly TRBD1 for D (5 bases). Trimming shortened V by 1 base and J by 7 bases, and 13 bases separated the two germline ends. The CDR3 extends over 15 amino acids. Per the germline V gene, CDR1 is SGHAT and CDR2 is FQNNGV. CDR3 amino acids: CASSLVSWGGEKLFF. DNA of the CDR3: TGTGCCAGCAGCTTAGTTTCCTGGGGCGGTGAAAAACTGTTTTTT.

V usage is TRBV24-1 and J usage is TRBJ2-3; no clear D. The length of the CDR3 is 16 residues. The V and J ends lost 4 bases and 6 bases respectively, with 19 bases between them. Germline CDR1 and CDR2: KGHDR and SFDVKD. The CDR3: CATSDPLTLAGDTQYF. In DNA form, the CDR3 reads TGTGCCACCAGTGACCCCTTGACACTGGCCGGGGATACGCAGTATTTT.

The CDR3 nucleotides read TGCGCCAGCAGTACCAGCGGAGACTACGAGCAGTACTTC. This sequence encodes CASSTSGDYEQYF. This chain uses TRBV5-1 with TRBJ2-7; D may be TRBD2 (5 bases). Germline CDR1 SGHRS, CDR2 YFSETQ. V was clipped by 5 bases and J by 3 bases, with 12 bases between them. This CDR3 region has 13 residues.

The genes are TRBV9 and TRBJ2-1; a possible D gene is TRBD2 (5 bases). V was cut by 4 bases and J by 3 bases, with 14 bases left in between. CDR3 size: 15 residues. CDR1 and CDR2 (germline): SGDLS, YYNGEE. Here the CDR3 DNA reads TGTGCCAGCAGCAATCAAGCCGGGGTCTACAATGAGCAGTTCTTC. Translation: CASSNQAGVYNEQFF.

This clonotype was seen a handful of times. J is TRBJ2-3 and V is TRBV5-4, with D tentatively TRBD2 (5 bases). Trimming took 5 bases from V and 2 from J, leaving 9 bases between them. The CDR3 spans 13 residues. Germline V lookup: CDR1 SGHNT, CDR2 YYREEE (reference sequence). The CDR3 is CASRPGSTDTQYF. Here the CDR3 DNA reads TGTGCCAGCAGACCGGGATCCACAGATACGCAGTATTTT.

This clonotype appeared a few times. This sequence joins TRBV2 and TRBJ1-1; D gene uncertain. Trimming shortened V by 2 bases and J by 7 bases, and 8 bases separated the two germline ends. This CDR3 has 12 amino acids. Germline assignment: CDR1 SNHLY and CDR2 FYNNEI. The CDR3 coding sequence is TGTGCCAGCAGTGAATCGTGGAATGAAGCTTTCTTT. This gives the protein CASSESWNEAFF. The variable domain in full, with the rest retrieved from reference TRBV2 and TRBJ1-1, is EPEVTQTPSHQVTQMGQEVILRCVPISNHLYFYWYRQILGQKVEFLVSFYNNEISEKSEIFDDQFSVERPDGSNFTLKIRSTKLEDSAMYFCASSESWNEAFFGQGTRLTVV.

The chain couples TRBV6-2 or TRBV6-3 to TRBJ2-7, with D perhaps given as TRBD1 or TRBD2 (5 bases each). The CDR3 loop spans 16 amino acids. Trimming took 3 bases from V and 0 from J, leaving 15 bases between them. CDR1 is MNHEY and CDR2 is SVGEGT in the germline V gene. CDR3 DNA sequence: TGTGCCAGCAGTTATAGTTTGGGGACGGCCTCCTACGAGCAGTACTTC. Encoded protein: CASSYSLGTASYEQYF.

V usage is TRBV6-2 or TRBV6-3 and J usage is TRBJ2-2, with D possibly matching TRBD1 (6 bases). The CDR3 is 15 residues long. Germline lookup yields CDR1 MNHEY and CDR2 SVGEGT. The V and J ends lost 6 bases and 1 base respectively, with 12 bases between them. The CDR3 sequence is CASSRPGQNTGELFF. As DNA, the CDR3 is TGTGCCAGCAGCCGCCCGGGACAGAACACCGGGGAGCTGTTTTTT.

This clonotype was found many times. The J gene is TRBJ2-1, the V gene TRBV20-1; D call uncertain. V was shortened by 5 bases and J by 6 bases, with 14 bases between the two germline ends. Per germline, CDR1 DFQATT and CDR2 SNEGSKA (reference sequence). The CDR3 length is 13 residues. The CDR3 DNA sequence: TGCAGTGCTCCCTGGGTCCTGGGCAATGAGCAGTTCTTC. It specifies CSAPWVLGNEQFF.

The chain links TRBV2 to TRBJ2-5; D is unclear. Trimming left V 6 bases short and J 0 bases short, with 11 bases between. Germline V gives CDR1 SNHLY, CDR2 FYNNEI. The CDR3 runs 14 residues. The CDR3, as DNA: TGTGCCAGCAGCCGCTATTCGTACCAAGAGACCCAGTACTTC. It encodes CASSRYSYQETQYF.

This clonotype turned up a few times. The genes are TRBV20-1 and TRBJ2-3; the D gene is possibly TRBD2 (6 bases). Germline V gene sequence: CDR1 DFQATT, CDR2 SNEGSKA (reference sequence). The V end lost 4 bases, the J end lost 0 bases, and 8 bases lay between the germline ends. CDR3 length: 13 residues. The DNA of the CDR3 is TGCAGTGCTACGAGCGGGAGCACAGATACGCAGTATTTT. As protein: CSATSGSTDTQYF.

The table lists this clonotype with a few counts. This chain connects TRBV5-1 to TRBJ1-2, with 7 bases matching TRBD1. V trimming: 0 bases; J trimming: 8 bases; junction bases outside the gene matches: 7. Germline-derived CDR1 and CDR2 are SGHRS and YFSETQ. CDR3 size: 14 residues. In DNA, the CDR3 is TGCGCCAGCAGCTTGGACAGGGGATCTGCCGGCTACACCTTC. Translated, it gives CASSLDRGSAGYTF.

This chain connects TRBV5-4 to TRBJ2-3, with TRBD2 matching over 10 bases. V gave up 1 base and J gave up 0 bases; unmatched junction bases: 2. The V gene's germline CDR1 is SGHNT and CDR2 YYREEE (reference sequence). The CDR3 has 16 amino acids. The chain's CDR3 is CASSLKLAGSTDTQYF. Written as DNA, the CDR3 is TGTGCCAGCAGCTTGAAACTAGCGGGAAGCACAGATACGCAGTATTTT.

This clonotype was counted a few times. The chain combines TRBV7-2 with TRBJ2-7, with TRBD2 identical over 13 bases. Germline values: CDR1 SGHTA, CDR2 FQGNSA. The V gene end was trimmed by 1 base and the J gene end by 2 bases; junction bases not matched to a gene: 5. The CDR3 loop spans 17 amino acids. This CDR3 reads CASSLVGTSGAAYEQYF. For the CDR3, the DNA is TGTGCCAGCAGCTTAGTAGGGACTAGCGGGGCGGCCTACGAGCAGTACTTC.

This chain uses TRBV7-2 with TRBJ1-1, with D possibly matching TRBD1 (5 bases). The V end was cut by 5 bases, the J end by 7 bases, with 14 bases between. The CDR3 has 13 residues. CDR1 SGHTA and CDR2 FQGNSA come from the germline V gene. This chain's CDR3 is CASSPTQGGEAFF. For the CDR3, the DNA is TGTGCCAGCAGCCCCACCCAGGGAGGTGAAGCTTTCTTT.

V usage is TRBV5-6 and J usage is TRBJ2-5; tentatively, D is TRBD1 or TRBD2 (6 bases each). With 0 bases removed from V and 3 bases from J, the gap between germline ends came to 12 bases. Germline lookup yields CDR1 SGHDT and CDR2 YYEEEE. The CDR3 length is 15 residues. The CDR3 DNA follows: TGTGCCAGCAGCTTGGACCGGGGGCTCAAAGAGACCCAGTACTTC. It specifies CASSLDRGLKETQYF.

This sequence joins TRBV7-2 and TRBJ2-1; 10 bases agree with TRBD2. The CDR3 is made up of 15 amino acids. Germline V gene lookup returns CDR1 SGHTA and CDR2 FQGNSA. Trimming took 5 bases from V and 3 from J; bases not matched to a gene: 4. CDR3 nucleotides: TGTGCCAGCAGCCAGACTAGCGGGTACTACAATGAGCAGTTCTTC. It specifies CASSQTSGYYNEQFF.

The chain combines TRBV6-5 with TRBJ2-1; 11 bases fit TRBD2. The V gene's germline CDR1 is MNHEY and CDR2 SVGAGI. V trimming: 6 bases; J trimming: 13 bases; junction bases outside the gene matches: 8. The CDR3 loop spans 13 amino acids. The CDR3 coding sequence is TGTGCCAGCAGCCAAACTAGCGGGAGCGTTCAGTTCTTC. Translated, it gives CASSQTSGSVQFF.

This clonotype was recorded many times. The chain combines TRBV7-9 with TRBJ1-5; TRBD1 is a possible D gene (5 bases). Trimming removed 4 bases from V and 5 bases from J, with 9 bases in between. Per the germline V gene, CDR1 is SEHNR and CDR2 is FQNEAQ (reference sequence). CDR3 length equals 13 residues. CDR3 amino acids: CASSSQGDQPQHF. Written as DNA, the CDR3 is TGTGCCAGCAGCTCGCAGGGAGATCAGCCCCAGCATTTT.

This clonotype turned up a few times. The chain uses TRBV12-3 or TRBV12-4 and TRBJ1-1; D is ambiguous. Trimming shortened V by 1 base and J by 4 bases, and 4 bases separated the two germline ends. The CDR3 totals 12 residues. Here the CDR3 reads CASSLDFTEAFF. The CDR3 nucleotides read TGTGCCAGCAGTTTAGACTTCACTGAAGCTTTCTTT.

This clonotype was seen repeatedly, ten times or more. This chain links TRBV7-9 with TRBJ2-3; no firm D call. Trimming took off 2 bases at V and 3 bases at J, with 12 bases between the two ends. This CDR3 is built from 15 residues. Germline CDR1 SEHNR, CDR2 FQNEAQ (reference sequence). The CDR3 sequence: CASSLPRGRTDTQYF. In nucleotides, the CDR3 is TGTGCCAGCAGCTTACCCCGCGGTAGGACAGATACGCAGTATTTT.

This clonotype was counted ten times or more. The chain combines TRBV6-5 with TRBJ1-2; 8 bases map to TRBD1. The CDR3 length is 16 residues. J was trimmed by 6 bases and V by 0 bases; bases with no gene match: 9. Germline V gene lookup returns CDR1 MNHEY and CDR2 SVGAGI. As DNA, the CDR3 is TGTGCCAGCAGTTACTCTGGCAGGGGGCGCAGAGATGGCTACACCTTC. Translation gives CASSYSGRGRRDGYTF.

The chain couples TRBV7-3 to TRBJ2-6; D uncertain. Trimming stripped 0 bases from V and 4 bases from J, with 7 bases between. The CDR3 is 15 residues long. The germline V gene encodes CDR1 SGHTA and CDR2 FQGTGA. The CDR3: CASSLTLHGANVLTF. Here the CDR3 DNA reads TGTGCCAGCAGCTTAACCCTTCACGGGGCCAACGTCCTGACTTTC.

The chain is built from TRBV28 and TRBJ2-1; TRBD2 agrees at 9 bases. V lost 3 bases to trimming and J lost 12 bases; unmatched junction nucleotides: 6. The CDR3 sequence is 13 residues long. Germline loops: CDR1 MDHEN, CDR2 SYDVKM. This CDR3 reads CASSFRGRAVQFF. CDR3 in DNA: TGTGCCAGCAGTTTTCGCGGGAGGGCCGTGCAGTTCTTC.